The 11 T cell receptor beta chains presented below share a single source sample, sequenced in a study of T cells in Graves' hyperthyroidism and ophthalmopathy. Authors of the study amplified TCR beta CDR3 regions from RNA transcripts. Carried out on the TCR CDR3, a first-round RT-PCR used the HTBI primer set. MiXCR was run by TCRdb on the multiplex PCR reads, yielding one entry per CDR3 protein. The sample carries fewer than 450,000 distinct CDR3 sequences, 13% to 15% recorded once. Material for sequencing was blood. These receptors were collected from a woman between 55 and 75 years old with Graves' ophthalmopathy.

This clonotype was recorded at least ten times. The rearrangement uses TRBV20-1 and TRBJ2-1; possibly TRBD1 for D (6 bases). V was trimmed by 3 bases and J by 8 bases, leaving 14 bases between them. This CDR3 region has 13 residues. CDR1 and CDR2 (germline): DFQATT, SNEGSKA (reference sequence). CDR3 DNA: TGCAGTGCTAGCACAGGGCCCTTTGATGAGCAGTTCTTC. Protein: CSASTGPFDEQFF.

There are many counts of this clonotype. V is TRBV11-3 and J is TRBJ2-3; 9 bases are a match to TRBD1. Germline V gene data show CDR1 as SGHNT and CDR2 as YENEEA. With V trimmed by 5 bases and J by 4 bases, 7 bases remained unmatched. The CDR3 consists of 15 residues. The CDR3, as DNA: TGTGCCAGCAGCGGTCCGGGACAGGGCCCAGATACGCAGTATTTT. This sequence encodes CASSGPGQGPDTQYF.

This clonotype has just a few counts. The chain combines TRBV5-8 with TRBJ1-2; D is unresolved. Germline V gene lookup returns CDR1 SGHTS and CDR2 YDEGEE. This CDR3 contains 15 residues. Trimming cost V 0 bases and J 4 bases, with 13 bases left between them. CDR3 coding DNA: TGTGCCAGCAGCTTGGGGGAAAGCCTTCGCTATGGCTACACCTTC. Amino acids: CASSLGESLRYGYTF.

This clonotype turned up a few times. The DNA of the CDR3 is TGCAGCGTACTGATCGGGGGTGGTCAAGAGACCCAGTACTTC. Translation gives CSVLIGGGQETQYF. The chain links TRBV29-1 to TRBJ2-5; tentatively, D is TRBD2 (6 bases). Germline CDR1 SQVTM, CDR2 ANQGSEA. V shed 6 bases and J shed 2 bases, with 16 bases lying between them. The CDR3 runs 14 residues.

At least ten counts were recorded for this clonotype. Written as DNA, the CDR3 is TGCGCCAGCAGCCAAAGCCCAGCCTTATTGGCGCGGGGGGAGACCCAGTACTTC. Protein product: CASSQSPALLARGETQYF. This chain uses TRBV4-1 with TRBJ2-5; TRBD2 agrees at 7 bases. Germline V gives CDR1 MGHRA, CDR2 YSYEKL. The CDR3 sequence is 18 residues long. V lost 2 bases and J lost 5; bases outside the gene matches: 17.

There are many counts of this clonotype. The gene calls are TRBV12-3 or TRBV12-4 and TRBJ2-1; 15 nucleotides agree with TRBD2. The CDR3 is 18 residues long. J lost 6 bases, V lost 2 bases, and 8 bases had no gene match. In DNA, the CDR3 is TGTGCCAGCAGTTTAAGGGGACTAGCGGGGGGCGGTATCAATGAGCAGTTCTTC. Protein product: CASSLRGLAGGGINEQFF.

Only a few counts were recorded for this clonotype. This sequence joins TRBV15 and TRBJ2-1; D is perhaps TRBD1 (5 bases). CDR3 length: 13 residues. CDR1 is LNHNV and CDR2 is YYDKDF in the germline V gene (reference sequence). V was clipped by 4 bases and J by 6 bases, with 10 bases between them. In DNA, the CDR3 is TGTGCCACCAGCAAATATAGGGGCAATGAGCAGTTCTTC. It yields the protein CATSKYRGNEQFF.

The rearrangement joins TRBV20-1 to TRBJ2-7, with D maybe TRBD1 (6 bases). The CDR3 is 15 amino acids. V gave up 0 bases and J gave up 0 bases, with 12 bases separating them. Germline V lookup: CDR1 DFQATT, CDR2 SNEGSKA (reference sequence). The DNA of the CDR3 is TGCAGTGCTAGAGAGTGGGGACAAATCTCCTACGAGCAGTACTTC. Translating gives CSAREWGQISYEQYF.

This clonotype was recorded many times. CDR3 residues: CASHGGYEQYF. The CDR3, as DNA: TGCGCCAGCCACGGGGGCTACGAGCAGTACTTC. V is TRBV5-1 and J is TRBJ2-7; weak D call: TRBD2 (6 bases). The CDR3 is 11 amino acids. Trimming stripped 7 bases from V and 3 bases from J, with 8 bases between. Germline CDR1 SGHRS, CDR2 YFSETQ.

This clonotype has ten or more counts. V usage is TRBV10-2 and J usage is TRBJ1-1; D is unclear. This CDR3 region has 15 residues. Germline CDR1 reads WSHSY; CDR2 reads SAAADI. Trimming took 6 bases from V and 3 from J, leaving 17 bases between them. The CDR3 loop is CASRDPGTLDTEAFF. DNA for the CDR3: TGCGCCAGCAGGGACCCCGGAACCCTGGACACTGAAGCTTTCTTT.

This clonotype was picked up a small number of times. The DNA of the CDR3 is TGTGCCAGCAGAACCGGGACAGGGTCCCAGAATGAGCAGTTCTTC. Residues: CASRTGTGSQNEQFF. V and J are TRBV2 and TRBJ2-1, with 9 positions matching TRBD1. V trimming: 6 bases; J trimming: 7 bases; junction bases outside the gene matches: 10. From germline, CDR1 is SNHLY and CDR2 FYNNEI. The CDR3 covers 15 residues.